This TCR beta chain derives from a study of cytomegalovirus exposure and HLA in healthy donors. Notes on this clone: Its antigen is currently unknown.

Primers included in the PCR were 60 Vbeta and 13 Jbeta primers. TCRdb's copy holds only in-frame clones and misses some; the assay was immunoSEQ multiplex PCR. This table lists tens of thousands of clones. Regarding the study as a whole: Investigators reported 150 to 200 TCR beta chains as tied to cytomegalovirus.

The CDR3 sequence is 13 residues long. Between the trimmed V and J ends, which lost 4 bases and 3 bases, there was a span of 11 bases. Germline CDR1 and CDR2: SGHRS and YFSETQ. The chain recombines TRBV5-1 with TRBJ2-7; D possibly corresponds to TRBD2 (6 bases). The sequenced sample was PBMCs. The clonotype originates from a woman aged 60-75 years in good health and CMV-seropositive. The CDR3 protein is CASSRDSHYEQYF. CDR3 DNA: TGCGCCAGCAGCCGGGACTCTCACTACGAGCAGTACTTC.